This TCR beta chain appears in the sequencing data of a study of T-cell memory formation after mild COVID-19. Across the study: TCR clustering was largely donor specific. Findings and caveats of the study: In second-wave clones peaking day 37, SARS-CoV-2 specificity remained unconfirmed. Mostly located in CM and EM were contracting CD4+ clones, with contracting CD8+ clones located in EMRA.

TCRdb used MiXCR to reprocess the 5' RACE reads, holding one entry per CDR3 protein. The sample contains 200,000 or so distinct CDR3 sequences, roughly 17% of which appear only once. This clonotype was seen many times. Its target is unknown. V lost 9 bases to trimming and J lost 1 base, with 9 bases between them. Germline loops: CDR1 KGHDR, CDR2 SFDVKD. The CDR3 is made up of 12 amino acids. Sequenced sample: PBMCs or a T cell subset sorted from them (not recorded which). This sequence was found in an adult woman who had mild COVID-19 (a few samples of this study predate the infection). Cell type and time point are not known. The rearrangement links TRBV24-1 to TRBJ2-7, with D possibly being TRBD1 (6 bases). CDR3 coding DNA: TGTGCCACCTCACAGGGATCCTACGAGCAGTACTTC. Encoded protein: CATSQGSYEQYF.